This T cell receptor beta chain was sequenced during a study of cytomegalovirus exposure and HLA in healthy donors. Findings of the study overall: Associated with cytomegalovirus, according to the listing, were about 160 TCR beta chains.

The PCR had 60 Vbeta and 13 Jbeta primers. TCRdb keeps only in-frame clones here, not all; method: immunoSEQ multiplex PCR. The record lists 30,000 to 40,000 clones, of which the ten most abundant hold 3.4%. In regard to this clone: Its antigen is as yet unknown.

From germline, CDR1 is GTSNPN and CDR2 SVGIG (reference sequence). V lost 0 bases, J lost 0 bases, and 18 bases lay in between. The CDR3 runs to 18 residues. This clonotype originated in a woman in her thirties or forties in good health and CMV-seropositive. The chain carries TRBV30 and TRBJ1-3; perhaps TRBD1 as D (6 bases). Sequenced sample: PBMCs. The CDR3 region has the DNA TGTGCCTGGAGTGTACTAGGTACAGGGCCGAGCTCTGGAAACACCATATATTTT. Translating gives CAWSVLGTGPSSGNTIYF.